This TCR beta chain derives from a study of cytomegalovirus exposure and HLA in healthy donors. General observations from the study: Earlier findings revealed that most TCR beta V segments proved productive either about 87% or about 30% of the time. Reportedly, TCR beta sequences accurately predicted HLA-A and HLA-B alleles in most subjects. Indistinguishable V segments, including TRBV6-2 and TRBV6-3, were excluded.

Trimming stripped 7 bases from V and 0 bases from J, with 7 bases between. CDR1 and CDR2 (germline): MNHNS, SASEGT. CDR3 size: 13 residues. With 60 Vbeta and 13 Jbeta primers, the PCR was carried out. The repertoire was sequenced with immunoSEQ multiplex PCR; TCRdb's copy has only in-frame clones and lacks some. The sample lists about 180,000 clones, around 80% occurring once. This clone was recorded a few times. Its antigen is not identified. The TCR originated in a woman in her 30s in good health and CMV-seropositive. The sample comprised PBMCs. This sequence joins TRBV6-1 and TRBJ1-3, with unresolved D. CDR3 residues: CASKISSGNTIYF. DNA of the CDR3: TGTGCCAGCAAAATCAGCTCTGGAAACACCATATATTTT.